The 24 T cell receptor beta chains below come from one sample, sequenced in a study of CD8+ T cells in alopecia areata. Specified treatment: oral pan-JAK inhibitor, 5-10 mg twice daily. cDNA reverse transcribed from extracted RNA served as the sequencing template. Libraries were prepared by immunoSEQ multiplex PCR; TCRdb keeps only in-frame clonotypes and omits some of them. The table has about 180,000 clones, about half seen once. This specimen was CD8+ T cells sorted from blood, taken at week 52, from a patient treated with tofacitinib. The source is a human donor with alopecia areata.

This chain uses TRBV27 with TRBJ1-5; D gene unclear. The CDR3 totals 13 residues. The V gene lost 6 bases and the J gene lost 4 bases, with 10 bases spanning the gap. Germline CDR1 and CDR2: MNHEY and SMNVEV (reference sequence). The CDR3 nucleotides are TGTGCCAGCAGCTTTGAGGAGAATCAGCCCCAGCATTTT. Protein product: CASSFEENQPQHF.

The genes are TRBV13 and TRBJ1-1; D not resolved. CDR3 length: 11 amino acids. Germline V CDR1 and CDR2: PRHDT, FYEKMQ (reference sequence). V was shortened by 4 bases and J by 7 bases, with 7 bases between the two germline ends. CDR3 DNA sequence: TGTGCCAGCAGCTACTCCCGTGAAGCTTTCTTT. This gives the protein CASSYSREAFF.

The chain combines TRBV5-6 with TRBJ1-6, with TRBD1 as a possible D gene (6 bases). Deletions cut 4 bases from V and 9 bases from J, with 14 bases between. The CDR3 runs 14 residues. Germline V gene lookup returns CDR1 SGHDT and CDR2 YYEEEE. CDR3 DNA: TGTGCCAGCAGCACCCCAGAGGGGGTTTCACCCCTCCACTTT. As protein: CASSTPEGVSPLHF. Filled out from reference TRBV5-6 and TRBJ1-6, the complete variable domain reads DAGVTQSPTHLIKTRGQQVTLRCSPKSGHDTVSWYQQALGQGPQFIFQYYEEEERQRGNFPDRFSGHQFPNYSSELNVNALLLGDSALYLCASSTPEGVSPLHFGNGTRLTVT.

The chain uses TRBV7-9 and TRBJ1-5, with unresolved D. Trimming cost V 1 base and J 6 bases, with 13 bases left between them. This CDR3 spans 15 amino acids. Germline V gene data show CDR1 as SEHNR and CDR2 as FQNEAQ (reference sequence). CDR3 loop: CASSLGWTSTQPQHF. CDR3 nucleotides: TGTGCCAGCAGCTTAGGTTGGACTTCTACTCAGCCCCAGCATTTT.

The CDR3 is CASSSGSSPRVRETQYF. The CDR3 DNA reads as TGTGCCAGCAGTTCCGGGTCCTCTCCGCGGGTTCGGGAGACCCAGTACTTC. The chain has TRBV27 and TRBJ2-5; the D gene is possibly TRBD2 (5 bases). This CDR3 has 17 amino acids. From germline, CDR1 is MNHEY and CDR2 SMNVEV (reference sequence). V gave up 4 bases and J gave up 5 bases, with 23 bases separating them.

This clone was observed a handful of times. The chain links TRBV5-6 to TRBJ2-2; possibly TRBD1 or TRBD2 for D (5 bases each). Germline V gene sequence: CDR1 SGHDT, CDR2 YYEEEE. CDR3 size: 13 residues. V lost 2 bases and J 6 bases, leaving 8 bases between the germline ends. This CDR3 reads CASSFGGSGELFF. The CDR3 DNA sequence: TGTGCCAGCAGCTTTGGGGGATCCGGGGAGCTGTTTTTT.

This clone appeared a single time. The rearrangement uses TRBV11-2 and TRBJ2-5; perhaps TRBD2 as D (6 bases). Trimming left V 3 bases short and J 7 bases short, with 6 bases between. The V gene's germline CDR1 is SGHAT and CDR2 FQNNGV. The CDR3 spans 11 residues. The CDR3 DNA follows: TGTGCCAGCAGCTTCGGGGGGACCCAGTACTTC. As protein: CASSFGGTQYF.

This chain links TRBV30 with TRBJ1-1; D remains ambiguous. Germline loops: CDR1 GTSNPN, CDR2 SVGIG (reference sequence). The CDR3 is made up of 14 amino acids. The V gene lost 0 bases and the J gene lost 9 bases, with 17 bases spanning the gap. CDR3 residues: CAWSVDEVAAQAFF. CDR3 in DNA: TGTGCCTGGAGTGTTGACGAGGTAGCGGCGCAAGCTTTCTTT.

This CDR3 reads CASSPDSTEAFF. CDR3 nucleotides: TGTGCCAGCAGCCCCGACAGCACTGAAGCTTTCTTT. The rearrangement links TRBV6-6 to TRBJ1-1, with TRBD1 as a possible D gene (5 bases). CDR1 and CDR2 (germline): MNHNY, SVGAGI (reference sequence). The CDR3 runs 12 residues. V was pared by 6 bases and J by 4 bases, with 9 bases between.

This sequence joins TRBV29-1 and TRBJ1-2, with 9 nucleotides matching TRBD1. The CDR3 totals 13 residues. CDR1 is SQVTM, CDR2 ANQGSEA, per germline. The V and J ends lost 0 bases and 7 bases, in that order; junction bases with no gene match: 3. As DNA, the CDR3 is TGCAGCGTTGAAGACGGGACAGGGAGTGGCTACACCTTC. Translated: CSVEDGTGSGYTF.

This chain connects TRBV11-2 to TRBJ2-5, with a tentative D call TRBD2 (6 bases). The CDR3 sequence is 13 residues long. Germline lookup yields CDR1 SGHAT and CDR2 FQNNGV. Trimming pared 0 bases from V and 5 bases from J, leaving 7 bases between. CDR3 nucleotides: TGTGCCAGCAGCTTAGAAGGAGGGGAGACCCAGTACTTC. The encoded protein is CASSLEGGETQYF.

V and J are TRBV6-5 and TRBJ1-4; 7 bases are shared with TRBD1. Germline values: CDR1 MNHEY, CDR2 SVGAGI. The CDR3 is 14 residues long. The J segment lost 7 bases and the V segment lost 4 bases, leaving 6 bases of the junction unmatched. The CDR3 region is CASSLGTEGEKLFF. The CDR3, as DNA: TGTGCCAGCAGTTTGGGGACAGAGGGTGAAAAACTGTTTTTT.

The chain couples TRBV7-2 to TRBJ2-7; D is possibly TRBD2 (5 bases). Trimming took 5 bases from V and 1 from J, leaving 21 bases between them. From germline, CDR1 is SGHTA and CDR2 FQGNSA. There are 17 residues in the CDR3. The CDR3 coding sequence is TGTGCCAGCAGCCAAAGAGGTAGAATAGCGAGGTCCTACGAGCAGTACTTC. This codes for CASSQRGRIARSYEQYF.

This clone has a handful of counts. V and J are TRBV29-1 and TRBJ2-7; D gene ambiguous. This CDR3 is 14 amino acids long. Germline V gene sequence: CDR1 SQVTM, CDR2 ANQGSEA. V shed 4 bases and J shed 2 bases, with 15 bases lying between them. The CDR3 loop is CSVVVVSPPYEQYF. CDR3 nucleotide sequence: TGCAGCGTTGTGGTGGTGTCTCCTCCCTACGAGCAGTACTTC.

The J gene is TRBJ2-3, the V gene TRBV4-3, with a weak D call TRBD2 (6 bases). Trimming stripped 3 bases from V and 1 base from J, with 8 bases between. The CDR3 is 14 amino acids. CDR1 and CDR2 from the germline V gene are LGHNA and YSLEER. The chain's CDR3 is CASSQKRGTDTQYF. The CDR3 DNA reads TGCGCCAGCAGCCAGAAGCGGGGCACAGATACGCAGTATTTT.

This clone was counted between two and nine times. J is TRBJ2-3 and V is TRBV7-3; D may be TRBD1 (6 bases). Per the germline V gene, CDR1 is SGHTA and CDR2 is FQGTGA. This CDR3 region has 15 residues. V gave up 2 bases and J gave up 0 bases, with 9 bases separating them. The CDR3 region is CASSLEGESTDTQYF. CDR3 nucleotides: TGTGCCAGCAGCTTAGAGGGGGAAAGCACAGATACGCAGTATTTT. The variable domain in full, completed from reference TRBV7-3 and TRBJ2-3, reads GAGVSQTPSNKVTEKGKYVELRCDPISGHTALYWYRQSLGQGPEFLIYFQGTGAADDSGLPNDRFFAVRPEGSVSTLKIQRTERGDSAVYLCASSLEGESTDTQYFGPGTRLTVL.

Only a few counts were recorded for this clone. This chain connects TRBV27 to TRBJ2-5, with D perhaps matching TRBD1 or TRBD2 (5 bases each). This CDR3 comprises 15 residues. V was trimmed by 6 bases and J by 5 bases, leaving 19 bases between them. Germline V lookup: CDR1 MNHEY, CDR2 SMNVEV (reference sequence). CDR3 sequence reads: CASSPIGTGEETQYF. The CDR3 region has the DNA TGTGCCAGCAGCCCAATTGGGACCGGGGAGGAGACCCAGTACTTC.

This clone came up a few times. This chain uses TRBV5-1 with TRBJ2-4; D gene ambiguous. The CDR3 is 13 amino acids. The germline gives CDR1 SGHRS, CDR2 YFSETQ. V was cut by 1 base and J by 8 bases, with 10 bases left in between. The CDR3 sequence is CASSLPLNDIQYF. Written as DNA, the CDR3 is TGCGCCAGCAGCTTGCCCTTGAATGACATTCAGTACTTC. Complete variable domain (other parts from reference TRBV5-1 and TRBJ2-4): KAGVTQTPRYLIKTRGQQVTLSCSPISGHRSVSWYQQTPGQGLQFLFEYFSETQRNKGNFPGRFSGRQFSNSRSEMNVSTLELGDSALYLCASSLPLNDIQYFGAGTRLSVL.

This clone was detected a few times. The CDR3 protein is CSVVQQETQYF. The CDR3, as DNA: TGCAGCGTTGTCCAGCAAGAGACCCAGTACTTC. The chain combines TRBV29-1 with TRBJ2-5; the D is unclear. Germline CDR1 is SQVTM and CDR2 is ANQGSEA. The CDR3 extends over 11 amino acids. V lost 4 bases and J 2 bases, leaving 5 bases between the germline ends.

This clone has just a few counts. The chain recombines TRBV29-1 with TRBJ1-2; TRBD1 matches 7 bases. The CDR3 length is 13 residues. CDR1 is SQVTM, CDR2 ANQGSEA, per germline. V lost 6 bases to trimming and J lost 5 bases; unmatched junction nucleotides: 9. In DNA form, the CDR3 reads TGCAGCGTGGGCAGAGGGACAGAGTATGGCTACACCTTC. Amino acid sequence: CSVGRGTEYGYTF.

This clone was observed many times. The V call is TRBV6-5, the J call TRBJ1-2, with 7 bases fitting TRBD1. The V segment lost 4 bases and the J segment 3 bases; nucleotides outside the gene matches: 8. The CDR3 sequence is 15 residues long. The germline gives CDR1 MNHEY, CDR2 SVGAGI. CDR3 sequence: CASSFGQEPHYGYTF. CDR3 nucleotides: TGTGCCAGCAGTTTTGGACAGGAACCCCACTATGGCTACACCTTC.

This clone has a handful of counts. This rearrangement joins TRBV7-8 to TRBJ1-1, with D perhaps matching TRBD1 (5 bases). The CDR3 runs 17 residues. Trimming took off 2 bases at V and 0 bases at J, with 16 bases between the two ends. Germline V gene data show CDR1 as SGHVS and CDR2 as FQNEAQ. This CDR3 reads CASSLLMGDRMNTEAFF. The CDR3 DNA follows: TGTGCCAGCAGCTTATTGATGGGAGACAGAATGAACACTGAAGCTTTCTTT.

V usage is TRBV7-8 and J usage is TRBJ1-2; 7 bases align to TRBD1. Germline lookup yields CDR1 SGHVS and CDR2 FQNEAQ. The CDR3 sequence is 14 residues long. The V gene end was trimmed by 5 bases and the J gene end by 6 bases; junction bases not matched to a gene: 9. The CDR3 sequence is CASSPITGVNGYTF. The CDR3 nucleotides are TGTGCCAGCAGCCCCATAACAGGGGTGAATGGCTACACCTTC.

Remarks on this clone: A much larger clone sits a single nucleotide away, making a read error possible. The V and J genes are TRBV11-2 and TRBJ1-1, with no clear D. Trimming stripped 5 bases from V and 11 bases from J, with 18 bases between. The CDR3 loop spans 13 amino acids. Germline V gene sequence: CDR1 SGHAT, CDR2 FQNNGV. CDR3 coding DNA: TGTGCCAGCAGCCAAGATAGGCGGGTTAGCGCTTTCTTT. It yields the protein CASSQDRRVSAFF.